A single sample gave rise to the 14 T cell receptor beta chains below, sequenced in a study of T cell repertoires in cytomegalovirus infection. TCRdb redid the calling of the reads with MiXCR, one entry per CDR3 protein. The table shows roughly 990,000 distinct CDR3 sequences, with around a third occurring only once. No cognate antigen is known for these TCRs. Sequencing used cultured CD8+ T cells from PBMCs, obtained from culture after CMV antigen stimulation. The source is a human donor in good health (CMV status not recorded). Some clones in this sample may be carry-over from other donors' samples.

This clonotype was seen ten or more times. The J gene is TRBJ2-7, the V gene TRBV7-9; D is possibly TRBD1 (6 bases). Germline V gene sequence: CDR1 SEHNR, CDR2 FQNEAQ (reference sequence). With 4 bases removed from V and 1 base from J, the gap between germline ends came to 14 bases. The CDR3 runs 15 residues. In DNA, the CDR3 is TGTGCCAGCAGCTCTGGGACACCACTATCCTACGAGCAGTACTTC. It specifies CASSSGTPLSYEQYF.

This chain joins TRBV27 and TRBJ1-2; 7 bases map to TRBD1. The CDR3 totals 16 residues. The ends lost 2 bases at V and 6 bases at J; junction bases unmatched: 12. Germline CDR1 and CDR2: MNHEY and SMNVEV (reference sequence). DNA for the CDR3: TGTGCCAGCAGTTTAAGTCGCCCGGACAGGAAGAATGGCTACACCTTC. Amino acid sequence: CASSLSRPDRKNGYTF.

The chain uses TRBV10-3 and TRBJ2-1; no reliable D call. The CDR3 extends over 14 amino acids. Trimming left V 11 bases short and J 2 bases short, with 16 bases between. The V gene's germline CDR1 is ENHRY and CDR2 SYGVKD. The CDR3 region has the DNA TGTGCCGCGGCGCACCCGACGGCCTACAATGAGCAGTTCTTC. This encodes CAAAHPTAYNEQFF.

The chain employs TRBV12-3 or TRBV12-4 and TRBJ2-2; 9 positions agree with TRBD1. Trimming removed 5 bases from V and 3 bases from J; junction bases left unmatched: 7. This CDR3 is 16 amino acids long. The CDR3, as DNA: TGTGCCAGCAGTATTTACAGGGGGCTGGACACCGGGGAGCTGTTTTTT. This gives the protein CASSIYRGLDTGELFF.

The chain carries TRBV15 and TRBJ2-1; 11 bases fit TRBD1. The germline CDR1 and CDR2 sequences are LNHNV and YYDKDF (reference sequence). The CDR3 extends over 16 amino acids. The V gene end was trimmed by 3 bases and the J gene end by 2 bases; junction bases not matched to a gene: 3. The CDR3 nucleotides read TGTGCCACCAGCAGTCCGGGACAGGGGGCCTACAATGAGCAGTTCTTC. It codes for CATSSPGQGAYNEQFF.

The J gene is TRBJ2-1, the V gene TRBV7-6; the D is unclear. Germline V lookup: CDR1 SGHVS, CDR2 FNYEAQ. Trimming removed 7 bases from V and 9 bases from J, with 10 bases in between. This CDR3 is built from 11 residues. This chain's CDR3 is CASKSGGEQFF. Written as DNA, the CDR3 is TGTGCCAGCAAATCGGGCGGTGAGCAGTTCTTC.

As concerns this clonotype: An end of the junction does not agree with germline; a read error may underlie this. This chain joins TRBV6-5 and TRBJ2-3; 11 bases align to TRBD1. CDR1 is MNHEY and CDR2 is SVGAGI in the germline V gene. CDR3 length: 17 residues. The DNA of the CDR3 is TGTGTCAGCAGCACGGACAGGGGGCACATTAGTCAGGATACGCAGTATTTT. This sequence encodes CVSSTDRGHISQDTQYF.

This clonotype turned up a few times. The chain carries TRBV5-6 and TRBJ1-1; D remains unclear. The CDR3 runs 12 residues. The V gene lost 0 bases and the J gene lost 6 bases, with 6 bases spanning the gap. From germline, CDR1 is SGHDT and CDR2 YYEEEE. The CDR3 bases are TGTGCCAGCAGCTTGGGGAAGGCTGAAGCTTTCTTT. Translated, it gives CASSLGKAEAFF. The full variable domain, in which reference TRBV5-6 and TRBJ1-1 provide the parts outside the CDR3, is DAGVTQSPTHLIKTRGQQVTLRCSPKSGHDTVSWYQQALGQGPQFIFQYYEEEERQRGNFPDRFSGHQFPNYSSELNVNALLLGDSALYLCASSLGKAEAFFGQGTRLTVV.

This clonotype came up many times. This chain connects TRBV7-2 to TRBJ2-6; 8 bases are a match to TRBD1. J was trimmed by 3 bases and V by 7 bases; bases with no gene match: 5. The germline V gene encodes CDR1 SGHTA and CDR2 FQGNSA. This CDR3 spans 15 amino acids. This CDR3 reads CASTHDRGGANVLTF. For the CDR3, the DNA is TGTGCCAGCACCCATGACAGGGGTGGGGCCAACGTCCTGACTTTC.

J is TRBJ1-1 and V is TRBV6-6; D not resolved. This CDR3 is 15 amino acids long. The V end lost 8 bases, the J end lost 5 bases, and 21 bases lay between the germline ends. From germline, CDR1 is MNHNY and CDR2 SVGAGI (reference sequence). In DNA form, the CDR3 reads TGTGCCAGCCGACCCCGAGGGCTTCAAAGAACTGAAGCTTTCTTT. Its translation: CASRPRGLQRTEAFF.

This clonotype has more than one count but fewer than ten. V usage is TRBV12-3 or TRBV12-4 and J usage is TRBJ2-7; perhaps TRBD1 as D (6 bases). The length of the CDR3 is 15 residues. Trimming left V 4 bases short and J 2 bases short, with 15 bases between. The CDR3 here is CASSSSHRDPYEQYF. The CDR3 region has the DNA TGTGCCAGCAGTTCTAGCCACAGGGATCCCTACGAGCAGTACTTC.

This clonotype was seen at least ten times. This chain connects TRBV7-2 to TRBJ2-7, with TRBD1 matching 8 bases. Looked up from germline, CDR1 is SGHTA and CDR2 is FQGNSA. The CDR3 extends over 14 amino acids. Trimming at V came to 6 bases and at J to 1 base, leaving 5 bases not matched to a gene. The CDR3 is CASSTGTGSYEQYV. The CDR3 DNA reads as TGTGCCAGCAGTACCGGGACAGGATCCTACGAGCAGTACGTC.

The genes are TRBV4-1 and TRBJ2-3; 13 bases map to TRBD2. CDR3 length: 17 amino acids. Trimming cost V 4 bases and J 2 bases; bases outside gene matches: 6. Per the germline V gene, CDR1 is MGHRA and CDR2 is YSYEKL. The chain's CDR3 is CASSLRTSGGDTDTQYF. DNA for the CDR3: TGCGCCAGCAGCCTCAGAACTAGCGGGGGGGACACAGATACGCAGTATTTT.

This clonotype was recorded many times. This CDR3 is CASSLDTQGRRETQYF. The CDR3, as DNA: TGTGCCAGCAGCTTAGATACACAGGGTAGAAGGGAGACCCAGTACTTC. V is TRBV7-8 and J is TRBJ2-5; D perhaps matches TRBD1 (6 bases). V lost 1 base, J lost 5 bases, and 17 bases lay in between. CDR1 and CDR2 (germline): SGHVS, FQNEAQ. CDR3 size: 16 residues.